This is a list of T cell receptor beta chains from one sample in a study of blood T cell repertoires in COVID-19. The repertoire was sequenced with immunoSEQ multiplex PCR; TCRdb's copy has only in-frame clones and lacks some. The profile shows approximately 670,000 clones, about 87% of them singletons. The specimen sequenced was peripheral blood. The receptors originated from a young woman with acute or convalescent COVID-19. Both conserved end residues are part of each CDR3. The order of the fields is CDR3 protein, CDR3 DNA, J gene, D gene, CDR3 length, V gene, clone size. A D gene is named only where the DNA matches it firmly. Size is stated for part of the rows, as once, few or many counts, or as a class when the clone is expanded.

CASSLDPVEVSGANVLTF TGTGCCAGCAGCTTAGACCCGGTCGAGGTGTCCGGGGCCAACGTCCTGACTTTC TRBJ2-6 . 18 TRBV11-2 .
CASSLNRDQEEQYF TGCGCCAGCAGCCTAAACAGGGACCAGGAGGAGCAGTACTTC TRBJ2-7 . 14 TRBV4-1 .
CASSLLQGIGTGELFF TGTGCCAGCAGCTTACTACAGGGCATAGGAACCGGGGAGCTGTTTTTT TRBJ2-2 . 16 TRBV9 .
CASSADRKGELFF TGTGCCAGCAGCGCCGACAGGAAAGGGGAGCTGTTTTTT TRBJ2-2 . 13 TRBV7-2 .
CASSVGFGTLEAFF TGTGCCAGCAGCGTAGGTTTTGGGACTCTTGAAGCTTTCTTT TRBJ1-1 . 14 TRBV9 .
CASSLMAGGSYEQYF TGTGCCAGCAGTTTAATGGCAGGGGGCTCCTACGAGCAGTACTTC TRBJ2-7 TRBD1 15 TRBV28 .
CASSVEGVYGYTF TGTGCCAGCAGCGTAGAGGGGGTCTATGGCTACACCTTC TRBJ1-2 . 13 TRBV9 few
CAWSPISNNREGGYGYTF TGTGCCTGGAGTCCCATTTCGAATAACAGGGAAGGGGGTTATGGCTACACCTTC TRBJ1-2 . 18 TRBV30 .
CASSQAGSPDEQYF TGTGCCAGCAGCCAGGCAGGGTCCCCCGACGAGCAGTACTTC TRBJ2-7 . 14 TRBV3-1/TRBV3-2 .
CASSQDRDIQKLFF TGTGCCAGCAGCCAAGATCGGGACATCCAAAAACTGTTTTTT TRBJ1-4 . 14 TRBV3-1/TRBV3-2 .
CASSKERQGVSYEQYF TGTGCCAGCAGCAAAGAGAGGCAGGGTGTTTCCTACGAGCAGTACTTC TRBJ2-7 . 16 TRBV21-1 .
CASGGTGSSPLHF TGTGCCAGCGGCGGGACAGGTAGCTCACCCCTCCACTTT TRBJ1-6 TRBD1 13 TRBV6-5 .
CASSPTRYPDTQYF TGTGCCAGCAGCCCCACTAGGTATCCAGATACGCAGTATTTT TRBJ2-3 . 14 TRBV3-1/TRBV3-2 .
CASSLGDSRTDTQYF TGTGCCAGCAGCTTAGGGGACTCCCGCACAGATACGCAGTATTTT TRBJ2-3 . 15 TRBV11-2 .
CASMASSTLREKLFF TGTGCCAGCATGGCCTCTTCGACCCTCAGGGAAAAACTGTTTTTT TRBJ1-4 . 15 TRBV27 .
CASSSPWTGNYGYTF TGTGCCAGCAGTTCCCCTTGGACGGGGAACTATGGCTACACCTTC TRBJ1-2 . 15 TRBV6-2/TRBV6-3 .
CATSDLTGERNTIYF TGTGCCACCAGTGATTTGACAGGGGAGAGAAACACCATATATTTT TRBJ1-3 TRBD1 15 TRBV24-1 .
CASSSKKGHPRGEHQPQHF TGTGCCAGCAGTAGTAAGAAGGGACACCCCCGAGGGGAGCATCAGCCCCAGCATTTT TRBJ1-5 . 19 TRBV6-4 .
CATSGFSGQGMRNEQFF TGTGCCACCAGTGGGTTCTCAGGTCAGGGGATGAGGAATGAGCAGTTCTTC TRBJ2-1 . 17 TRBV24-1 .
CASGSRLAGAEFF TGTGCTAGTGGTTCTCGGCTAGCGGGGGCGGAGTTCTTC TRBJ2-1 TRBD2 13 TRBV12-5 .
CASSIGTDYSNQPQHF TGTGCCAGTAGTATAGGGACAGACTATAGCAATCAGCCCCAGCATTTT TRBJ1-5 . 16 TRBV19 .
CASSQDLADTQYF TGTGCCAGCAGCCAAGATTTAGCAGATACGCAGTATTTT TRBJ2-3 . 13 TRBV14 .
CAGSFTGVGEQFF TGTGCCGGATCGTTCACAGGGGTGGGTGAGCAGTTCTTC TRBJ2-1 TRBD1 13 TRBV3-1/TRBV3-2 .
CASSLSGQGNYEQFF TGCGCCAGCAGCCTCTCCGGACAGGGGAATTATGAGCAGTTCTTC TRBJ2-1 TRBD1 15 TRBV4-3 .
CASLDRRDYGYTF TGTGCCAGTTTGGACAGGAGGGACTATGGCTACACCTTC TRBJ1-2 TRBD1 13 TRBV19 .
CASSLVGVETQYF TGTGCCAGCAGCTTGGTGGGAGTGGAGACCCAGTACTTC TRBJ2-5 . 13 TRBV5-4 .